This T cell receptor (beta chain) was identified in a study of blood T cells in healthy people across ages. This clonotype was found a few times. Next came a second PCR, run for about 6 to 12 cycles, which used a sample-barcoded 5' primer along with a J-beta primer mix. TCRdb reprocessed the 5' RACE reads with MiXCR, giving one entry per CDR3 protein. The sample shows 500,000 to 650,000 distinct CDR3 sequences, about 27% of them seen only once. The CDR3 is made up of 12 amino acids. The germline V and J ends were trimmed by 11 bases and 4 bases, with 14 bases remaining between them. Germline CDR1 and CDR2: MNHNY and SVGAGI (reference sequence). These records were also assigned to another study, of T cells of mothers and their children. From that paper: Donors were a few healthy Caucasian mothers and their six children. From each mother came over 8 million TCR beta CDR3 reads, and from each child came 3 million to 3.5 million.

The rearrangement links TRBV6-6 to TRBJ1-2; TRBD1 is a possible D gene (5 bases). Sample: blood. The TCR was taken from a boy between 2 and 10 years old in good health. CDR3 DNA sequence: TGTGCCGGTTGGGAGGGGAGCTATGGCTACACCTTC. Translating it yields CAGWEGSYGYTF.